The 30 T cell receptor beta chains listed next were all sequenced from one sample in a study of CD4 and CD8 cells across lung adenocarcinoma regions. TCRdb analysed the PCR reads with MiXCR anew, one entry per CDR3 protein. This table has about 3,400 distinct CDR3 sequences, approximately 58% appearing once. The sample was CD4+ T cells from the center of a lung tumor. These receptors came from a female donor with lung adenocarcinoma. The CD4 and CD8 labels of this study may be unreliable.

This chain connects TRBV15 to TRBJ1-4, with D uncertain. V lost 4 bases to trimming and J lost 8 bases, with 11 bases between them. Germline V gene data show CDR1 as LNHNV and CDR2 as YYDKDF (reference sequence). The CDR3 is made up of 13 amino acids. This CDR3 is CATSTLQREKLFF. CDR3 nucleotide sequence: TGTGCCACCAGCACCCTGCAACGGGAAAAACTGTTTTTT.

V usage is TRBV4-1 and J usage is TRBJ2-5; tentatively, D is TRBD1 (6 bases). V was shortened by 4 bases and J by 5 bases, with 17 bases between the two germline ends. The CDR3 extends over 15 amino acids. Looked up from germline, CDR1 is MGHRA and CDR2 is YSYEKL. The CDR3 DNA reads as TGCGCCAGCAGCCCTGAGGACAGTCCCCGGGAGACCCAGTACTTC. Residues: CASSPEDSPRETQYF.

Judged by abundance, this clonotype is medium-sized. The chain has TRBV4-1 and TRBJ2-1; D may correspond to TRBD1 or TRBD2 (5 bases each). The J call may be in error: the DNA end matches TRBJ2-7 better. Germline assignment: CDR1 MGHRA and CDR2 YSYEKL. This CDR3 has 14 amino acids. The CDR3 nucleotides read TGCGCCAGCAGCCGGCGGTGGGGGAGTTACGAGCAGTACTTC. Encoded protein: CASSRRWGSYEQYF.

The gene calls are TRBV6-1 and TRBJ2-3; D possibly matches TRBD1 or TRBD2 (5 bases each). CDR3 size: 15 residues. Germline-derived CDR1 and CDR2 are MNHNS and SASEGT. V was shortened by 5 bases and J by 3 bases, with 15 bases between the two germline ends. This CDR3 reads CASSRTNWGTDTQYF. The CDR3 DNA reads TGTGCCAGCAGTCGAACGAACTGGGGGACAGATACGCAGTATTTT.

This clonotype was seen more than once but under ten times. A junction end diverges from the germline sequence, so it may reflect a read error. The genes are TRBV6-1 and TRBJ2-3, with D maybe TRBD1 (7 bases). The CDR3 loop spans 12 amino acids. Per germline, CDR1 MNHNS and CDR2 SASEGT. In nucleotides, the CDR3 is TGTGTCAGCAGGGGGGTGGCAGATACGCAGTATTTT. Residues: CVSRGVADTQYF.

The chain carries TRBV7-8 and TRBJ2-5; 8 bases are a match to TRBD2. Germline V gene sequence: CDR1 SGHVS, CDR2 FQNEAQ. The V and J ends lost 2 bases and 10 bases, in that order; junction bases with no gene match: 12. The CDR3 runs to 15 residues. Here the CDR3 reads CASSLSVETGGVQYF. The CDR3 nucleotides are TGTGCCAGCAGCTTAAGCGTGGAAACGGGGGGGGTCCAGTACTTC.

CDR3: CASSPRGRVYEQYF. CDR3 in DNA: TGTGCCAGCAGTCCCAGGGGGCGCGTCTACGAGCAGTACTTC. This chain joins TRBV6-1 and TRBJ2-5; 8 bases agree with TRBD1. TRBJ2-7 explains the end of the DNA better; the J call may be wrong. CDR1 is MNHNS and CDR2 is SASEGT in the germline V gene. This CDR3 is built from 14 residues.

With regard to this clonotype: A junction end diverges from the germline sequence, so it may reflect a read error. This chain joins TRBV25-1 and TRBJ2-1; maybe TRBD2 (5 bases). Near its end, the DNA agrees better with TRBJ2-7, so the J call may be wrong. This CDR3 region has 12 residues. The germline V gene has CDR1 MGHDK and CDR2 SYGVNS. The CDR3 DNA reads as TGTCCCAGCAGTGCCAGCGGCGATGAGCAGTACTTC. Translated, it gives CPSSASGDEQYF.

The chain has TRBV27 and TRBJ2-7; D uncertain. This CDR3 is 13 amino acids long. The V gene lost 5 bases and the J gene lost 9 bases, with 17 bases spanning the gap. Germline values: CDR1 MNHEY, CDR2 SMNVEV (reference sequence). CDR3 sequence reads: CASSENPLVRQYF. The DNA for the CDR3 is TGTGCCAGCAGTGAGAACCCCCTTGTGCGGCAGTACTTC.

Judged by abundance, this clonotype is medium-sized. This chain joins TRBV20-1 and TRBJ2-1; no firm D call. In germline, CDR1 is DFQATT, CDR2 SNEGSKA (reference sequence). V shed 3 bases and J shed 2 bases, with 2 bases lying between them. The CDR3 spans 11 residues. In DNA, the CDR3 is TGCAGTGCTAGGCCCTACAATGAGCAGTTCTTC. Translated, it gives CSARPYNEQFF.

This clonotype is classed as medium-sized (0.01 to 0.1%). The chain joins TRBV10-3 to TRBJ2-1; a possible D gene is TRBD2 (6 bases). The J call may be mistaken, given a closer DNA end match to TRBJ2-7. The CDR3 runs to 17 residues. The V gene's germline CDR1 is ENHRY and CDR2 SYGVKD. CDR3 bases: TGTGCCATCAGTGAGCCAGAACGGGGGACGTCGACCTACGAGCAGTACTTC. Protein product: CAISEPERGTSTYEQYF.

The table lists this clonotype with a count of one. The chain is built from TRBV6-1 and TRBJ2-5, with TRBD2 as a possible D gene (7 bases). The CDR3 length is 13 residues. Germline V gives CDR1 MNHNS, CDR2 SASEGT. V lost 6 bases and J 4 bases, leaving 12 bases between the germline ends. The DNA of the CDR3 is TGTGCCAGCAGGAGAGGGGGGGGAGAGACCCAGTACTTC. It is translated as CASRRGGGETQYF.

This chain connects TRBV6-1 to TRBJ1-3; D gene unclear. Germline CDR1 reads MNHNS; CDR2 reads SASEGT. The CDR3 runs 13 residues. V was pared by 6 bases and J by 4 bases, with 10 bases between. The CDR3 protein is CASSATPGNTIYF. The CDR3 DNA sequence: TGTGCCAGCAGCGCCACCCCGGGAAACACCATATATTTT.

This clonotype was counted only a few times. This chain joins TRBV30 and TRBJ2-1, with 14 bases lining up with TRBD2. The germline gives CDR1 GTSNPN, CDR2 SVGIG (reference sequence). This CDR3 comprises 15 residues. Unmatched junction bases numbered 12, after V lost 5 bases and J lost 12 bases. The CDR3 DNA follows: TGTGCCTGGTCTATCACCGGGACTAGCGGGAGAGCGCAGTTCTTC. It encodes CAWSITGTSGRAQFF.

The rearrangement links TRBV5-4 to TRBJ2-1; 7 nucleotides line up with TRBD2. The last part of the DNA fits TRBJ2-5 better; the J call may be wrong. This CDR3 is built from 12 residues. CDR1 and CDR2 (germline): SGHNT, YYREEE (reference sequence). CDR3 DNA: TGTGCCAGCAGCGGGAGGGAGAGAACCCAGTACTTC. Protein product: CASSGRERTQYF.

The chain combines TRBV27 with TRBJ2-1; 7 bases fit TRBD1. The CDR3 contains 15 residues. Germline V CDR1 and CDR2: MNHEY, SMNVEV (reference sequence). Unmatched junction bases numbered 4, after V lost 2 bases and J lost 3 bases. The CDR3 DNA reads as TGTGCCAGCAGTTTAACAGGGGCAGGCTACAATGAGCAGTTCTTC. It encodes CASSLTGAGYNEQFF.

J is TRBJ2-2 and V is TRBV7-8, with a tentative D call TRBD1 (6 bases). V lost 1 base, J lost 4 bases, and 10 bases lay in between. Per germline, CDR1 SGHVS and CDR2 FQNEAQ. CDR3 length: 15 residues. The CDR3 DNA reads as TGTGCCAGCAGCTTAGTGCAGGGGCCCACCGGGGAGCTGTTTTTT. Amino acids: CASSLVQGPTGELFF.

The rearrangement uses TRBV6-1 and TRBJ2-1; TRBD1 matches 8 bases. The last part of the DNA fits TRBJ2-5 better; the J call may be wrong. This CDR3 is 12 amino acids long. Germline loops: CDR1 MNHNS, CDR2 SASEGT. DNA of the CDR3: TGTGCCAGCAGGGGGACAGGAGAGACCCAGTACTTC. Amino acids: CASRGTGETQYF.

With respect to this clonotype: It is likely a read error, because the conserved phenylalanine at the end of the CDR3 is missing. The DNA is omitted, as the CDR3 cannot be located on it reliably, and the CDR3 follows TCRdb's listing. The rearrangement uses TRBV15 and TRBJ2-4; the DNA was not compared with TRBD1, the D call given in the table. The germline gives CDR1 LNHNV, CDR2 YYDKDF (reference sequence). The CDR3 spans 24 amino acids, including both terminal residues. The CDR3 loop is CATMPGHKKKFLKLFQSQVKVIII.

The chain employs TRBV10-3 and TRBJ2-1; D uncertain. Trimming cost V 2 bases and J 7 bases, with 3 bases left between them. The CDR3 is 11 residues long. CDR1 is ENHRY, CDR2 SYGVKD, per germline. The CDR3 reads CAISEGNEQFF. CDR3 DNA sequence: TGTGCCATCAGTGAGGGGAATGAGCAGTTCTTC.

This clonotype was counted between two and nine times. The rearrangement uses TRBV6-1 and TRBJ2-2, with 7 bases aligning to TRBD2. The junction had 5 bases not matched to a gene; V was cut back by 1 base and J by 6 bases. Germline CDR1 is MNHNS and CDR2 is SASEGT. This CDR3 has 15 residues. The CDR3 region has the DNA TGTGCCAGCAGTGAAGAACTAGCGACGGCCGGGGAGCTGTTTTTT. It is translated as CASSEELATAGELFF.

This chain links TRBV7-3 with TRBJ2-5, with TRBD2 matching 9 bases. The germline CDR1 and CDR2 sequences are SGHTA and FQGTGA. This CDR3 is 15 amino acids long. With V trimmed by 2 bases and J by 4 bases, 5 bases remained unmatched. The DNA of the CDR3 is TGTGCCAGCAGCTTACTTGCGGGAGGGATAGAGACCCAGTACTTC. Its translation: CASSLLAGGIETQYF.

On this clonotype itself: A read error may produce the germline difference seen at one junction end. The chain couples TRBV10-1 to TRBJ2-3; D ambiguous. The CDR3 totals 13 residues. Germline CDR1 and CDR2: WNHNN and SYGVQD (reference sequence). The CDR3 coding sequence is TGCGCCACCGGAGTACAAGACACAGATACGCAGTACTTT. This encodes CATGVQDTDTQYF.

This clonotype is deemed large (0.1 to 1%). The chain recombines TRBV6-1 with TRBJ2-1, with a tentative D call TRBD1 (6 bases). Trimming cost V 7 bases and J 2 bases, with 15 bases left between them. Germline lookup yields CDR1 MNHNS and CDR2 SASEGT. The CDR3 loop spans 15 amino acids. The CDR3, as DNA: TGTGCCAGCACCCCGGTCAGGGGCGCCTACAATGAGCAGTTCTTC. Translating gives CASTPVRGAYNEQFF.

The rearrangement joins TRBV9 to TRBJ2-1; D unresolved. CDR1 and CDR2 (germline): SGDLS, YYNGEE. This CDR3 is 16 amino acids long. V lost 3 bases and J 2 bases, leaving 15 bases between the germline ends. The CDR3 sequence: CASSAQYHGAYNEQFF. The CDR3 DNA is TGTGCCAGCAGCGCCCAGTACCATGGGGCCTACAATGAGCAGTTCTTC.

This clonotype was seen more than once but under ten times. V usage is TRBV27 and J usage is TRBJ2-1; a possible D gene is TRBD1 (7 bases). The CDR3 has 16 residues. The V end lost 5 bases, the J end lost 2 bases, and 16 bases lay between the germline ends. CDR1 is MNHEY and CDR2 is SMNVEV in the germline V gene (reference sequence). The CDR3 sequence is CASSPRQGGAYNEQFF. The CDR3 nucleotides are TGTGCCAGCAGTCCTCGGCAGGGGGGCGCCTACAATGAGCAGTTCTTC.

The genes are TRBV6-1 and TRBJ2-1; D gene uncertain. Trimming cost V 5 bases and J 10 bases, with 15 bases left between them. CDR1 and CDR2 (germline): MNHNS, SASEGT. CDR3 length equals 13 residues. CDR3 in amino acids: CASSIIRTKEQFF. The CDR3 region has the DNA TGTGCCAGCAGTATCATACGGACCAAAGAGCAGTTCTTC.

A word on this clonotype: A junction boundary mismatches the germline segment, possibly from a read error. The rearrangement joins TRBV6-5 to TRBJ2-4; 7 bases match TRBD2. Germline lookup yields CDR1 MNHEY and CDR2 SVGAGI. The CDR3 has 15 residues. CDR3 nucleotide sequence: TGTGCCAGCAGTTGGGGCGGGAGCGGCACAGATATGCAGTACTTT. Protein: CASSWGGSGTDMQYF.

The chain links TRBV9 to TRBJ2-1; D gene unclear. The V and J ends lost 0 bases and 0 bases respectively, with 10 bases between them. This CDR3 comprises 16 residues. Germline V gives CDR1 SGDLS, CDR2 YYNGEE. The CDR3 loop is CASSVDLTSSYNEQFF. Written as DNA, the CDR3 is TGTGCCAGCAGCGTAGACTTGACGAGCTCCTACAATGAGCAGTTCTTC.

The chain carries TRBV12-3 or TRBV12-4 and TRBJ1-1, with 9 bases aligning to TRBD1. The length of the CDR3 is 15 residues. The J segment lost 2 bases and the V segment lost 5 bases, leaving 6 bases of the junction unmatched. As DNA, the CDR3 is TGTGCCAGCAGTCGTCCGGGACAGGGTAACACTGAAGCTTTCTTT. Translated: CASSRPGQGNTEAFF.